This T cell receptor beta chain originates from a study of T cells expressing NK-cell markers. Each CDR3 protein gets one entry in TCRdb, which reprocessed the 5' RACE reads and gives no DNA. This listing includes under 200,000 distinct CDR3 sequences. Study-level points and caveats: Researchers report these clonotypes also headed the CD3+CD56-NKG2C+ fraction in a few donors.

Points on this clonotype: The antigen is undetermined.

This CDR3 has 12 amino acids. Looked up from germline, CDR1 is ENHRY and CDR2 is SYGVKD. The J gene is TRBJ2-1, the V gene TRBV10-3. The receptor's source is a woman between 18 and 70 years old in good health. The specimen sequenced was blood T cells: a sorted CD56 or NKG2C T cell subset, CD4+ or CD8+ T cells, or bulk PBMC T cells (not recorded which). This chain's CDR3 is CAISPKSSGQFF.